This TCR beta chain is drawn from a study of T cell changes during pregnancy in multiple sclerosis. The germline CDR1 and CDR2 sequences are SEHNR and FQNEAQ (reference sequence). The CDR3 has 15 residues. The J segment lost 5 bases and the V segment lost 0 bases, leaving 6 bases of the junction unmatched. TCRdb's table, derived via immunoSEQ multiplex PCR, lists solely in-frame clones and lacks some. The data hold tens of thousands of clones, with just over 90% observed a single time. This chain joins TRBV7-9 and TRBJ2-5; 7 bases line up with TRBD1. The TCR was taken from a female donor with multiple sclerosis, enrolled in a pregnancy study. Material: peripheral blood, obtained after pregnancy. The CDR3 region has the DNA TGTGCCAGCAGCTTAGCCATACAGGGGACGGAGACCCAGTACTTC. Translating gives CASSLAIQGTETQYF. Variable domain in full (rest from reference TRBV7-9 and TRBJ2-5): DTGVSQNPRHKITKRGQNVTFRCDPISEHNRLYWYRQTLGQGPEFLTYFQNEAQLEKSRLLSDRFSAERPKGSFSTLEIQRTEQGDSAMYLCASSLAIQGTETQYFGPGTRLLVL.